The 28 T cell receptor beta chains given below trace back to one sample, sequenced in a study of blood T cell repertoires in COVID-19. Profiled with immunoSEQ multiplex PCR; TCRdb holds only in-frame clones, not every one. Of approximately 63,000 clones listed, around nine tenths are singletons. Sequenced input: peripheral blood. The source of these receptors is a woman older than 75 with active COVID-19.

This chain links TRBV3-1 (or the pseudogene TRBV3-2) with TRBJ1-4; D unresolved. Looked up from germline, CDR1 is LGHDT and CDR2 is YNNKEL (reference sequence). Trimming left V 1 base short and J 4 bases short, with 7 bases between. CDR3 length: 14 amino acids. CDR3 sequence: CASSQGQNNEKLFF. CDR3 bases: TGTGCCAGCAGCCAAGGGCAGAATAATGAAAAACTGTTTTTT.

The chain uses TRBV28 and TRBJ1-2; TRBD1 might be the D (5 bases). The CDR3 contains 16 residues. V lost 1 base and J 4 bases, leaving 16 bases between the germline ends. Per germline, CDR1 MDHEN and CDR2 SYDVKM. The CDR3 DNA is TGTGCCAGCAGTTTATTCGGGGATGGGGGGTTCTATGGCTACACCTTC. Protein: CASSLFGDGGFYGYTF.

This clone appeared a few times. This chain joins TRBV5-1 and TRBJ2-1, with D perhaps matching TRBD1 (6 bases). The CDR3 contains 15 residues. Germline V gene data show CDR1 as SGHRS and CDR2 as YFSETQ. Trimming removed 2 bases from V and 6 bases from J, with 15 bases in between. In DNA, the CDR3 is TGCGCCAGCAGCTTTCAGGGGATGGGAACCAATGAGCAGTTCTTC. Encoded protein: CASSFQGMGTNEQFF. The full variable domain, rest sourced from reference TRBV5-1 and TRBJ2-1, is KAGVTQTPRYLIKTRGQQVTLSCSPISGHRSVSWYQQTPGQGLQFLFEYFSETQRNKGNFPGRFSGRQFSNSRSEMNVSTLELGDSALYLCASSFQGMGTNEQFFGPGTRLTVL.

The CDR3 protein is CASSRTRTSGEETQYF. CDR3 in DNA: TGCGCCAGCAGCCGCACCAGGACTAGCGGGGAGGAGACCCAGTACTTC. This rearrangement joins TRBV5-1 to TRBJ2-5; 12 bases align to TRBD2. The CDR3 runs 16 residues. V was clipped by 4 bases and J by 5 bases; unmatched bases: 9. CDR1 is SGHRS, CDR2 YFSETQ, per germline.

J is TRBJ1-1 and V is TRBV20-1; 7 bases fit TRBD1. The germline V gene encodes CDR1 DFQATT and CDR2 SNEGSKA (reference sequence). This CDR3 has 11 amino acids. V trimming: 8 bases; J trimming: 5 bases; junction bases outside the gene matches: 5. CDR3 sequence: CSTSGGTEAFF. The CDR3, as DNA: TGCAGTACCTCAGGGGGGACTGAAGCTTTCTTT.

V is TRBV7-2 and J is TRBJ2-4; possibly TRBD1 for D (6 bases). CDR1 and CDR2 from the germline V gene are SGHTA and FQGNSA. With 4 bases removed from V and 9 bases from J, the gap between germline ends came to 19 bases. This CDR3 comprises 15 residues. In nucleotides, the CDR3 is TGTGCCAGCAGCTCCCGACAGGCCCTATTTAGCATTCAGTACTTC. The encoded protein is CASSSRQALFSIQYF.

J is TRBJ2-5 and V is TRBV9; 9 nucleotides agree with TRBD2. CDR1 SGDLS and CDR2 YYNGEE come from the germline V gene. CDR3 length: 14 amino acids. Trimming took 4 bases from V and 1 from J; bases not matched to a gene: 2. In DNA form, the CDR3 reads TGTGCCAGCAGCACGGGACTAGCCCAAGAGACCCAGTACTTC. It specifies CASSTGLAQETQYF.

The chain joins TRBV18 to TRBJ2-1, with TRBD1 matching 8 bases. The germline gives CDR1 KGHSH, CDR2 LQKENI. With V trimmed by 3 bases and J by 8 bases, 6 bases remained unmatched. This CDR3 contains 14 residues. CDR3: CASSPQTGVDEQFF. In nucleotides, the CDR3 is TGTGCCAGCTCACCCCAGACAGGGGTTGATGAGCAGTTCTTC.

The chain couples TRBV2 to TRBJ2-7, with 12 bases identical to TRBD2. This CDR3 spans 14 amino acids. After removal of 8 bases from V and 7 bases from J, the junction contained 9 bases not matched to a gene. The germline V gene encodes CDR1 SNHLY and CDR2 FYNNEI. As DNA, the CDR3 is TGTGCCAGCCCCCGGACTAGCGGGGTCACGGAGCAGTACTTC. As protein: CASPRTSGVTEQYF.

This rearrangement joins TRBV7-2 to TRBJ1-5; TRBD1 might be the D (5 bases). CDR3 size: 13 residues. Germline values: CDR1 SGHTA, CDR2 FQGNSA. Trimming cost V 7 bases and J 6 bases, with 13 bases left between them. In DNA, the CDR3 is TGTGCCAGCACCCTCTACGGGGGTCAGCCCCAGCATTTT. Translated, it gives CASTLYGGQPQHF.

The chain employs TRBV2 and TRBJ2-2; D is perhaps TRBD1 (6 bases). Germline CDR1 reads SNHLY; CDR2 reads FYNNEI. The CDR3 totals 14 residues. V lost 8 bases and J lost 4, with 14 bases in between. The CDR3, as DNA: TGTGCCAGCTGGAGCAGGGGCGGCACCGGGGAGCTGTTTTTT. Encoded protein: CASWSRGGTGELFF.

The V gene is TRBV7-8, the J gene TRBJ2-1; the match to TRBD2 covers 7 bases. V lost 0 bases to trimming and J lost 9 bases; unmatched junction nucleotides: 5. The CDR3 runs to 14 residues. Germline-derived CDR1 and CDR2 are SGHVS and FQNEAQ. The CDR3 DNA reads TGTGCCAGCAGCTTAGCGACTAGCTTGGGTGAGCAGTTCTTC. Its translation is CASSLATSLGEQFF.

This chain connects TRBV7-6 to TRBJ2-3; D might be TRBD2 (6 bases). Germline loops: CDR1 SGHVS, CDR2 FNYEAQ. V lost 5 bases and J lost 2, with 20 bases in between. The CDR3 has 17 amino acids. The CDR3 DNA reads as TGTGCCAGCAGCCAAAACCCGGGGGAACGGATCACAGATACGCAGTATTTT. Encoded protein: CASSQNPGERITDTQYF.

The table lists this clone with a few counts. V usage is TRBV5-1 and J usage is TRBJ2-7, with D tentatively TRBD1 (6 bases). The V gene's germline CDR1 is SGHRS and CDR2 YFSETQ. The CDR3 has 14 amino acids. Trimming removed 2 bases from V and 2 bases from J, with 11 bases in between. CDR3 nucleotide sequence: TGCGCCAGCAGCTTCGAGGGGGATCCCTACGAGCAGTACTTC. This codes for CASSFEGDPYEQYF. Full variable domain (remainder filled in from reference TRBV5-1 and TRBJ2-7): KAGVTQTPRYLIKTRGQQVTLSCSPISGHRSVSWYQQTPGQGLQFLFEYFSETQRNKGNFPGRFSGRQFSNSRSEMNVSTLELGDSALYLCASSFEGDPYEQYFGPGTRLTVT.

This clone was observed a single time. The J gene is TRBJ2-1, the V gene TRBV28; 10 bases are shared with TRBD2. The CDR3 is made up of 16 amino acids. J was trimmed by 10 bases and V by 3 bases; bases with no gene match: 12. Germline V gives CDR1 MDHEN, CDR2 SYDVKM. CDR3 residues: CASSFPGGSGGWEQFF. The CDR3 nucleotides read TGTGCCAGCAGTTTCCCCGGGGGTAGCGGGGGGTGGGAGCAGTTCTTC.

The chain is built from TRBV18 and TRBJ1-2; 7 bases match TRBD1. This CDR3 is built from 14 residues. With V trimmed by 3 bases and J by 2 bases, 3 bases remained unmatched. Looked up from germline, CDR1 is KGHSH and CDR2 is LQKENI. Written as DNA, the CDR3 is TGTGCCAGCTCACCGGAACAGGGGAACTATGGCTACACCTTC. Encoded protein: CASSPEQGNYGYTF.

The chain recombines TRBV7-8 with TRBJ1-3; D possibly corresponds to TRBD1 (6 bases). This CDR3 has 15 amino acids. CDR1 SGHVS and CDR2 FQNEAQ come from the germline V gene. V lost 1 base and J lost 3, with 10 bases in between. CDR3 in DNA: TGTGCCAGCAGCTTAGGGACAGTCCTTGGAAACACCATATATTTT. This encodes CASSLGTVLGNTIYF.

V usage is TRBV28 and J usage is TRBJ2-7; 8 bases match TRBD1. This CDR3 contains 14 residues. Per the germline V gene, CDR1 is MDHEN and CDR2 is SYDVKM. Unmatched junction bases numbered 4, after V lost 2 bases and J lost 4 bases. Here the CDR3 reads CASSLVGQGYEQYF. DNA of the CDR3: TGTGCCAGCAGTTTAGTCGGACAGGGATACGAGCAGTACTTC.

This rearrangement joins TRBV6-2 or TRBV6-3 to TRBJ2-3; 8 bases line up with TRBD2. CDR1 and CDR2 from the germline V gene are MNHEY and SVGEGT. The CDR3 runs 16 residues. V shed 2 bases and J 0 bases; nucleotides not matched to a gene: 4. The CDR3 loop reads CASSYGSSGSTDTQYF. CDR3 nucleotides: TGTGCCAGCAGTTACGGCTCTAGCGGGAGCACAGATACGCAGTATTTT.

The chain employs TRBV7-2 and TRBJ1-2, with D possibly being TRBD1 (6 bases). Germline loops: CDR1 SGHTA, CDR2 FQGNSA. This CDR3 is built from 14 residues. Trimming took off 5 bases at V and 8 bases at J, with 18 bases between the two ends. This CDR3 is CASSPTGLGAGYTF. CDR3 DNA sequence: TGTGCCAGCAGCCCCACTGGGTTGGGGGCCGGCTACACCTTC.

The V and J genes are TRBV10-3 and TRBJ1-6; TRBD1 might be the D (6 bases). The ends were cut back, 8 bases at V and 11 bases at J, with 19 bases in the middle. The V gene's germline CDR1 is ENHRY and CDR2 SYGVKD. The CDR3 loop spans 14 amino acids. The CDR3: CAIQQGTGGTPLHF. DNA for the CDR3: TGTGCCATCCAACAGGGTACAGGAGGTACACCCCTCCACTTT.

The gene calls are TRBV2 and TRBJ2-5; no clear D. The CDR3 loop spans 11 amino acids. V lost 6 bases, J lost 9 bases, and 11 bases lay in between. Germline loops: CDR1 SNHLY, CDR2 FYNNEI. The CDR3 sequence: CASSVALAQYF. In nucleotides, the CDR3 is TGTGCCAGCAGCGTGGCCTTGGCCCAGTACTTC.

The chain uses TRBV5-4 and TRBJ2-5; 11 positions agree with TRBD2. The CDR3 runs to 16 residues. Germline V gene sequence: CDR1 SGHNT, CDR2 YYREEE (reference sequence). The ends lost 5 bases at V and 2 bases at J; junction bases unmatched: 8. The CDR3 DNA sequence: TGTGCCAGCAGTACAACCGGGACTAGCGGTCAAGAGACCCAGTACTTC. It translates to CASSTTGTSGQETQYF.

V gene TRBV6-2 or TRBV6-3 combines with J gene TRBJ1-1, with unresolved D. The V and J ends lost 0 bases and 1 base respectively, with 15 bases between them. Germline CDR1 is MNHEY and CDR2 is SVGEGT. The CDR3 is made up of 17 amino acids. The CDR3 loop reads CASSYSTTGLGNTEAFF. The CDR3 coding sequence is TGTGCCAGCAGTTACTCGACGACTGGGTTAGGGAACACTGAAGCTTTCTTT.

The V call is TRBV2, the J call TRBJ2-1, with TRBD1 matching 7 bases. The CDR3 is 14 amino acids. The junction had 4 bases not matched to a gene; V was cut back by 4 bases and J by 4 bases. CDR1 SNHLY and CDR2 FYNNEI come from the germline V gene. The CDR3: CASSGDSWYNEQFF. Written as DNA, the CDR3 is TGTGCCAGCAGTGGGGACAGTTGGTACAATGAGCAGTTCTTC.

The chain recombines TRBV5-4 with TRBJ1-1; no clear D gene. Germline assignment: CDR1 SGHNT and CDR2 YYREEE (reference sequence). This CDR3 has 15 residues. The V gene lost 4 bases and the J gene lost 1 base, with 14 bases spanning the gap. For the CDR3, the DNA is TGTGCCAGCAGCCGGGGTGTACGGCAGAACACTGAAGCTTTCTTT. Its translation is CASSRGVRQNTEAFF.

A single count supports this clone. The V and J genes are TRBV7-9 and TRBJ2-1, with TRBD2 identical over 11 bases. There are 15 residues in the CDR3. Germline V lookup: CDR1 SEHNR, CDR2 FQNEAQ (reference sequence). The junction had 7 bases not matched to a gene; V was cut back by 3 bases and J by 9 bases. The CDR3 DNA sequence: TGTGCCAGCAGCTTTAGCGGGGGGGCTATTCCTGAGCAGTTCTTC. It yields the protein CASSFSGGAIPEQFF.

The sample holds many counts of this clone. V gene TRBV7-3 combines with J gene TRBJ1-2, with TRBD1 matching 10 bases. The germline V gene encodes CDR1 SGHTA and CDR2 FQGTGA. V gave up 5 bases and J gave up 6 bases; unmatched junction bases: 6. The CDR3 loop spans 14 amino acids. The CDR3 bases are TGTGCCAGCAGCCGGGACAGGGGAAAGGATGGCTACACCTTC. Translating gives CASSRDRGKDGYTF.